A single TCR beta chain is shown here with its context. The data belong to a study of blood T cell repertoires in COVID-19. This CDR3 region has 17 residues. Germline trimming cut 2 bases from V and 1 base from J; bases unmatched to any gene: 9. CDR1 and CDR2 (germline): SGDLS, YYNGEE. TCRdb's copy holds only in-frame clones and misses some; the assay was immunoSEQ multiplex PCR. The data contain fewer than 250,000 clones, roughly 80% of them seen just once; the ten biggest clones take up around 12%. This rearrangement joins TRBV9 to TRBJ1-1; 9 positions match TRBD1. Sequences were obtained from peripheral blood. This clonotype was sampled from a woman aged 50 to 65 with acute or convalescent COVID-19. The CDR3, as DNA: TGTGCCAGCAGCGTTAGGGGGACAGGGATAGGGAACACTGAAGCTTTCTTT. Encoded protein: CASSVRGTGIGNTEAFF.